This T cell receptor (beta chain) was captured in a study of CD8+ T cells in alopecia areata. Comments on this clone: What it recognizes is unknown.

Extracted RNA was reverse transcribed into cDNA, the sequencing template. Data came from immunoSEQ multiplex PCR; TCRdb stores just in-frame clones and leaves some out. The repertoire holds about 110,000 clones, with 84% as singletons. Whole-study findings and limits: An increase in clonality over normal scalp was evident in lesional scalp, especially alopecia totalis/universalis. Numerous clones, expanded in lesions, remained in scalp and blood during tofacitinib.

As to treatment: oral pan-JAK inhibitor, 5-10 mg twice daily. As part of sample collection, lesional scalp punch biopsies and peripheral blood were taken from alopecia areata patients. From PBMCs, CD4+ and CD8+ T cells were sorted. The CDR3 length is 12 residues. The V gene lost 5 bases and the J gene lost 7 bases, with 8 bases spanning the gap. Germline CDR1 is LNHDA and CDR2 is SQIVND (reference sequence). The sample was CD8+ T cells sorted from blood, taken at week 24, from a patient treated with tofacitinib. The gene calls are TRBV19 and TRBJ2-2; no clear D. The clonotype was recovered from a human donor with alopecia areata. CDR3: CASSPPGGELFF. The CDR3 DNA reads as TGTGCCAGTAGTCCACCGGGCGGGGAGCTGTTTTTT.